This entry lists 7 T cell receptor beta chains sequenced from one sample in a study of cytomegalovirus exposure and HLA in healthy donors. With 60 Vbeta and 13 Jbeta primers, the PCR was carried out. Sequencing was performed with immunoSEQ multiplex PCR; in TCRdb, only in-frame clones are kept and a portion is missing. The profile shows more than 85,000 clones, approximately 86% of them singletons. Sequencing was done on a sample of PBMCs. The receptors stem from a man aged 18 to 29 in good health and CMV-seronegative.

The chain combines TRBV29-1 with TRBJ1-2; no definite D call. Germline assignment: CDR1 SQVTM and CDR2 ANQGSEA. The germline V and J ends were trimmed by 7 bases and 8 bases, with 14 bases remaining between them. This CDR3 has 11 amino acids. Here the CDR3 DNA reads TGCAGCGCCGGCGGGCTTCGCGGCTACACCTTC. Protein product: CSAGGLRGYTF.

This chain joins TRBV6-6 and TRBJ1-2; D is unclear. The CDR3 runs to 14 residues. With 6 bases removed from V and 5 bases from J, the gap between germline ends came to 16 bases. The germline V gene encodes CDR1 MNHNY and CDR2 SVGAGI (reference sequence). The CDR3 loop reads CASRVPEEGYGYTF. CDR3 nucleotide sequence: TGTGCCAGCAGAGTACCCGAGGAGGGATATGGCTACACCTTC.

V and J are TRBV28 and TRBJ1-1; D is unresolved. V lost 3 bases to trimming and J lost 10 bases, with 12 bases between them. Germline lookup yields CDR1 MDHEN and CDR2 SYDVKM. This CDR3 comprises 12 residues. The chain's CDR3 is CASSLSSAGAFF. The DNA of the CDR3 is TGTGCCAGCAGTTTGTCCTCCGCCGGAGCTTTCTTT.

The chain links TRBV19 to TRBJ1-1; weak D call: TRBD1 (6 bases). CDR3 length: 15 residues. V was clipped by 4 bases and J by 1 base, with 13 bases between them. Looked up from germline, CDR1 is LNHDA and CDR2 is SQIVND (reference sequence). The CDR3 DNA sequence: TGTGCCAGTAGTAGCCTACAGGGAAGGAACACTGAAGCTTTCTTT. Translation: CASSSLQGRNTEAFF.

This rearrangement joins TRBV4-2 to TRBJ1-3; D remains ambiguous. The length of the CDR3 is 13 residues. Looked up from germline, CDR1 is LGHNA and CDR2 is YNFKEQ. Trimming took 0 bases from V and 4 from J, leaving 4 bases between them. The CDR3 loop reads CASSQEEGNTIYF. DNA for the CDR3: TGTGCCAGCAGCCAAGAGGAGGGAAACACCATATATTTT.

The V gene is TRBV28, the J gene TRBJ2-7, with D unclear. Germline V gene data show CDR1 as MDHEN and CDR2 as SYDVKM. Trimming took off 5 bases at V and 2 bases at J, with 13 bases between the two ends. There are 14 residues in the CDR3. DNA for the CDR3: TGTGCCAGCAGTGGCGGTCTAATCCCCTACGAGCAGTACTTC. It translates to CASSGGLIPYEQYF.

V gene TRBV4-2 combines with J gene TRBJ1-2; D unresolved. The V end was cut by 5 bases, the J end by 6 bases, with 19 bases between. The CDR3 covers 15 residues. The germline V gene encodes CDR1 LGHNA and CDR2 YNFKEQ. In DNA form, the CDR3 reads TGTGCCAGCAGCTTAGGTGAAGAGGAGACGAATGGCTACACCTTC. Translation gives CASSLGEEETNGYTF.